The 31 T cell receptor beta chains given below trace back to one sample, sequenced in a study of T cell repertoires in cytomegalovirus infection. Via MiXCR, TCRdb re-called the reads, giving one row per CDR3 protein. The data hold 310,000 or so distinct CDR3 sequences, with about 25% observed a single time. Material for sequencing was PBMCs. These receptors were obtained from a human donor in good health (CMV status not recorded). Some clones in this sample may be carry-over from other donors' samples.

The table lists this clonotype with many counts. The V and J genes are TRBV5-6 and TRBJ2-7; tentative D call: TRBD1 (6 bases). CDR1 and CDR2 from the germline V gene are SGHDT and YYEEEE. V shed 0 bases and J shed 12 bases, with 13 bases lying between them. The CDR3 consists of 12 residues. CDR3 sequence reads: CASSLDGTRLYF. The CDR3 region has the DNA TGTGCCAGCAGCTTGGATGGGACACGTTTGTACTTC.

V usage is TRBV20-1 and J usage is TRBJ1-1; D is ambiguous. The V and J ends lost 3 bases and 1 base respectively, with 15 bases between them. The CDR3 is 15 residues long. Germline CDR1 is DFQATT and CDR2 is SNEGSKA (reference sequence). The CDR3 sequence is CSARSLRAANTEAFF. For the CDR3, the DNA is TGCAGTGCTAGGAGCCTCAGAGCTGCGAACACTGAAGCTTTCTTT.

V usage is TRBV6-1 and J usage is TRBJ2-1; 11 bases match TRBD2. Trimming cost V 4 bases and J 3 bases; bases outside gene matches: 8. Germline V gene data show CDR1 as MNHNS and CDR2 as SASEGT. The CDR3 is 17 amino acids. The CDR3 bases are TGTGCCAGCAGTGGGGTGGGTAGCGGGAGGGTCTACAATGAGCAGTTCTTC. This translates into CASSGVGSGRVYNEQFF.

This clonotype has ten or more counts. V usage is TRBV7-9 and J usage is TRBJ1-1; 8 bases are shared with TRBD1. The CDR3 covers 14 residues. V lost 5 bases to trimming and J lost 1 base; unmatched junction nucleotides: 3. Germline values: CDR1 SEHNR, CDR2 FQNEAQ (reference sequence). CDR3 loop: CASSRGQANTEAFF. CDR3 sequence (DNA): TGTGCCAGCAGCCGGGGACAGGCGAACACTGAAGCTTTCTTT.

The CDR3 DNA follows: TGCGCCAGCAGGCGGGAGACCCAGTACTTC. Residues: CASRRETQYF. The chain joins TRBV10-2 to TRBJ2-5; D call uncertain. Germline V CDR1 and CDR2: WSHSY, SAAADI. The germline V and J ends were trimmed by 6 bases and 5 bases, with 4 bases remaining between them. CDR3 size: 10 residues.

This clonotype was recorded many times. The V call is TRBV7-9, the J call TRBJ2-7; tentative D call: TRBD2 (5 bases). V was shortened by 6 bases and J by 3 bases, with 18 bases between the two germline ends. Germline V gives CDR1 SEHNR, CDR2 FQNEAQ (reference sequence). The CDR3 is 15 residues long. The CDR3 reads CASSQPTAAGYEQYF. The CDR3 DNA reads TGTGCCAGCAGTCAACCGACCGCGGCGGGCTACGAGCAGTACTTC.

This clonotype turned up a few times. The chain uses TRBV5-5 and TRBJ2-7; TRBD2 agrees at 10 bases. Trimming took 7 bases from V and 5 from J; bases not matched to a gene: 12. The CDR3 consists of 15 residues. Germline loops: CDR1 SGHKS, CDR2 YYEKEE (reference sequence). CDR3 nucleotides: TGTGCCAGCTCCCCCGGGGAGCTAGCGGGAGACGAGCAGTACTTC. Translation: CASSPGELAGDEQYF.

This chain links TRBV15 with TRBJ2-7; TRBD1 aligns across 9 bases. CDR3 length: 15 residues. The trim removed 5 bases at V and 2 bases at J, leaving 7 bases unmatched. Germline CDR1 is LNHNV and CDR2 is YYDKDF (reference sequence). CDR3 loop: CATSGEGQGTYEQYF. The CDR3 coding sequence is TGTGCCACCAGCGGGGAGGGACAGGGTACCTACGAGCAGTACTTC. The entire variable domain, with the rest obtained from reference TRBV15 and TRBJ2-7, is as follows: DAMVIQNPRYQVTQFGKPVTLSCSQTLNHNVMYWYQQKSSQAPKLLFHYYDKDFNNEADTPDNFQSRRPNTSFCFLDIRSPGLGDTAMYLCATSGEGQGTYEQYFGPGTRLTVT.

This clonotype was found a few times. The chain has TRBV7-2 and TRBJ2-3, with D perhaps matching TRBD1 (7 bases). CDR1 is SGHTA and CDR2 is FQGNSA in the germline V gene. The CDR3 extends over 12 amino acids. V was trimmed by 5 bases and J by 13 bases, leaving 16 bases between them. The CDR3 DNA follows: TGTGCCAGCAGCCGCGGCAGGGGGGAGGAGTATTTT. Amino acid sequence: CASSRGRGEEYF.

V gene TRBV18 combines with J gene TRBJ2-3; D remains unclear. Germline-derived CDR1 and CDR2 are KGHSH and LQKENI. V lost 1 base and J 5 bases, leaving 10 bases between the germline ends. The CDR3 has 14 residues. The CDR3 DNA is TGTGCCAGCTCACCACGGCAGGAGCTAGATACGCAGTATTTT. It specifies CASSPRQELDTQYF.

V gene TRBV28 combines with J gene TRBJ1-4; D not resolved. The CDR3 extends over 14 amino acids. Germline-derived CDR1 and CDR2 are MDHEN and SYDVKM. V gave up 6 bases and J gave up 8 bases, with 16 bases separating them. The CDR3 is CASSPATLREKLFF. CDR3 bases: TGTGCCAGCAGCCCAGCCACATTGAGGGAAAAACTGTTTTTT.

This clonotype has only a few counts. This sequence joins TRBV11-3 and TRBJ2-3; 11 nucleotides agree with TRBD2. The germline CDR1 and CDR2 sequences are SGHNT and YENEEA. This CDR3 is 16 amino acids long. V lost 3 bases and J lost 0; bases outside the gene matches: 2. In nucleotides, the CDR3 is TGTGCCAGCAGCTTCGGGACTAGCGGTAGCACAGATACGCAGTATTTT. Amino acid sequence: CASSFGTSGSTDTQYF.

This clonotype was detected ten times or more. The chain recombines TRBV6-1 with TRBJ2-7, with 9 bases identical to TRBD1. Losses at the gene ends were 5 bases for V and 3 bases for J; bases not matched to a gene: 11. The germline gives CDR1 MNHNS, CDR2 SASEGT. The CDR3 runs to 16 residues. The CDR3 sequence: CASSSPSRQGGYEQYF. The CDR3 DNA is TGTGCCAGCAGTTCCCCCTCTCGACAGGGGGGCTACGAGCAGTACTTC.

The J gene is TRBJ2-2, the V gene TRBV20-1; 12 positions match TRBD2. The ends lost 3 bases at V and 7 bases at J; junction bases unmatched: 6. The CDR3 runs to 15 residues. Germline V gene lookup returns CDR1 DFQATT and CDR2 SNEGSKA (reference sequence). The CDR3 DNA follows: TGCAGTGCTAGCCCTAGCGGGGGGGCCATCGGGGAGCTGTTTTTT. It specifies CSASPSGGAIGELFF.

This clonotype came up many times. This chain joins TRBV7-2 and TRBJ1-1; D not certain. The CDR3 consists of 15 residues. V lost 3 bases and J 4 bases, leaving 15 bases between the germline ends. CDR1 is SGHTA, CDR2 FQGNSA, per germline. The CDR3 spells CASSFLPGEVTEAFF. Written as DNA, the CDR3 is TGTGCCAGCAGCTTCCTGCCCGGGGAAGTCACTGAAGCTTTCTTT.

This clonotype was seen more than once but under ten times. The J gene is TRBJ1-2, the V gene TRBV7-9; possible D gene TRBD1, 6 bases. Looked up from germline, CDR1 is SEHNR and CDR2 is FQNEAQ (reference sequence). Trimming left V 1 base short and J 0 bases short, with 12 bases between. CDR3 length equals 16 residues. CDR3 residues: CASSLGGGPSNYGYTF. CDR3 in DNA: TGTGCCAGCAGCTTAGGGGGGGGGCCCTCTAACTATGGCTACACCTTC.

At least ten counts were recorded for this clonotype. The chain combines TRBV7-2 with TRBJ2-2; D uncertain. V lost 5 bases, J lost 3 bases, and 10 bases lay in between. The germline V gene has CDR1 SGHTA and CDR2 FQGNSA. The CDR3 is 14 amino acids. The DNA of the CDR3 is TGTGCCAGCAGCCTCCGTGGCGACACCGGGGAGCTGTTTTTT. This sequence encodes CASSLRGDTGELFF.

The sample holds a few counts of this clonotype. The CDR3 here is CASSPGGGRGGNIQYF. CDR3 sequence (DNA): TGTGCCAGCAGCCCCGGGGGAGGGCGAGGTGGAAACATTCAGTACTTC. This chain joins TRBV6-1 and TRBJ2-4, with TRBD2 matching 7 bases. This CDR3 region has 16 residues. Losses at the gene ends were 6 bases for V and 6 bases for J; bases not matched to a gene: 14. Germline lookup yields CDR1 MNHNS and CDR2 SASEGT.

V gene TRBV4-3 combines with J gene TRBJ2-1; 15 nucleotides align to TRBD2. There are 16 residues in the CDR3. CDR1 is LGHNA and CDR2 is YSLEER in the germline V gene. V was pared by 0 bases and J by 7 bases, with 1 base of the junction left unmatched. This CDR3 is CASSQDGTSGRNEQFF. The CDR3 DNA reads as TGCGCCAGCAGCCAAGATGGGACTAGCGGGAGGAATGAGCAGTTCTTC.

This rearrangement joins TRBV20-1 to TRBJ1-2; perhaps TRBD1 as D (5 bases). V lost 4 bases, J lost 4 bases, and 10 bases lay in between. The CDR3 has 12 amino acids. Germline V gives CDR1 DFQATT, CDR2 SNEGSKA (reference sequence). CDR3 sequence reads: CSATDSSYGYTF. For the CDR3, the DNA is TGCAGTGCTACCGACAGTTCCTATGGCTACACCTTC.

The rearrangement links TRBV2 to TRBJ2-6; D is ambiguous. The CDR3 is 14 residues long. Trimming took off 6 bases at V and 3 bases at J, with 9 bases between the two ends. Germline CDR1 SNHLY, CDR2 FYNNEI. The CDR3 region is CASRPTYGANVLTF. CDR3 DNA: TGTGCCAGCAGGCCGACCTATGGGGCCAACGTCCTGACTTTC.

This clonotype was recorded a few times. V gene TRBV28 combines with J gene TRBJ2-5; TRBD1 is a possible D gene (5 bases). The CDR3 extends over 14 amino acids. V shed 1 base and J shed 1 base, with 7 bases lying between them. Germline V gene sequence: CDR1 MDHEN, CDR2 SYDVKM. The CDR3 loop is CASSLSTVQETQYF. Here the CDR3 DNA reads TGTGCCAGCAGTTTATCGACAGTCCAAGAGACCCAGTACTTC.

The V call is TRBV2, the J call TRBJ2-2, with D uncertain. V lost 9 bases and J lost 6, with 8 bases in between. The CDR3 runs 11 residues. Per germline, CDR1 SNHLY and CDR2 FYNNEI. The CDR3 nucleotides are TGTGCCAGTGAGAGGTCCGGGGAGCTGTTTTTT. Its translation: CASERSGELFF.

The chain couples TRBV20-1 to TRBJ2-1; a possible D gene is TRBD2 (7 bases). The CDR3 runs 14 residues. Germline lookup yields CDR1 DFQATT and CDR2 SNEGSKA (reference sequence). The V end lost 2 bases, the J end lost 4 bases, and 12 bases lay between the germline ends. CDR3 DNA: TGCAGTGCTAGACTGCGGGGGACATACAATGAGCAGTTCTTC. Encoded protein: CSARLRGTYNEQFF.

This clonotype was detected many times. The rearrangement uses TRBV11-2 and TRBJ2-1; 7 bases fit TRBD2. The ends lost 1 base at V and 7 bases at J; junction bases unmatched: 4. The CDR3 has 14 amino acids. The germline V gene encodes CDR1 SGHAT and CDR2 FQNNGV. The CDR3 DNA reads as TGTGCCAGCAGCTTAGTTGCGGGAGTTAATGAGCAGTTCTTC. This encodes CASSLVAGVNEQFF.

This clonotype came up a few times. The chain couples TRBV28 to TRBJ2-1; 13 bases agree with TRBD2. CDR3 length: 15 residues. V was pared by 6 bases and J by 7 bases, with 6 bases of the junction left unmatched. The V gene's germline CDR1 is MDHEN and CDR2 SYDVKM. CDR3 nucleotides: TGTGCCAGCAGCCCCGGACTAGCGGGAGCTAATGAGCAGTTCTTC. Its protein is CASSPGLAGANEQFF.

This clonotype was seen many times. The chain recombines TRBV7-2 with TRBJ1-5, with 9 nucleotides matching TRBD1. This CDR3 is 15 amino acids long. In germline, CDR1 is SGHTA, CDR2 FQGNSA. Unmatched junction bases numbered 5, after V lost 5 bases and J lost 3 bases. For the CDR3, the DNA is TGTGCCAGCAGCCCCGGACAGGGGAACAATCAGCCCCAGCATTTT. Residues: CASSPGQGNNQPQHF.

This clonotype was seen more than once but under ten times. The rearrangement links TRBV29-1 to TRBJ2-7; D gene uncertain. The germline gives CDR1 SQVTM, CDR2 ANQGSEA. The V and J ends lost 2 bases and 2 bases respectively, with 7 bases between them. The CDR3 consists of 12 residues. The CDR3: CSVETPTYEQYF. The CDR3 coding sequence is TGCAGCGTTGAAACTCCTACCTACGAGCAGTACTTC.

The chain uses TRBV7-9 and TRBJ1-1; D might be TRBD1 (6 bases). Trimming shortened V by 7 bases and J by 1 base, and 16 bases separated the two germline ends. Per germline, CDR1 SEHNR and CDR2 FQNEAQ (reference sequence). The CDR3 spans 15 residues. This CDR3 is CASITADRPNTEAFF. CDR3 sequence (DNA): TGTGCCAGCATCACTGCCGACAGGCCGAACACTGAAGCTTTCTTT.

For the CDR3, the DNA is TGTGCCTGGAGTTCATACAGCGGGGAGCTGTTTTTT. Its protein product is CAWSSYSGELFF. The chain has TRBV30 and TRBJ2-2, with D unresolved. V was shortened by 2 bases and J by 7 bases, with 8 bases between the two germline ends. Germline V CDR1 and CDR2: GTSNPN, SVGIG (reference sequence). This CDR3 spans 12 amino acids.

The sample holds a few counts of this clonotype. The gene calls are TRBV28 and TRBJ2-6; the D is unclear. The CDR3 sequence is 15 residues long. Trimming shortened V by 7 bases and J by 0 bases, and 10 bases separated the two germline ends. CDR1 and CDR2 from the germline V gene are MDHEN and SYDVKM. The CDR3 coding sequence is TGTGCCAGCACTTCTCTCGCCTCTGGGGCCAACGTCCTGACTTTC. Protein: CASTSLASGANVLTF.